This T cell receptor (beta chain) is drawn from a study of blood T cell repertoires in COVID-19. Study-wide context: The United States, Italy and Spain provided the acute and convalescent COVID-19 samples. The analysed material was cDNA or gDNA that came from T cells, B-cell-depleted T cells, or PBMCs.

In the authors' workflow: The assay estimated nucleated cells by amplifying reference gene primers. Sequencing used immunoSEQ multiplex PCR; TCRdb keeps in-frame clones, though not all of them. V and J calls and clone size are those listed in that table; D and trimming were worked out from the DNA. The table lists roughly 68,000 clones, 80% to 90% of them singletons. Trimming removed 2 bases at V and 6 bases at J, with 13 bases between. There are 14 residues in the CDR3. The germline gives CDR1 KGHSH, CDR2 LQKENI. What was sequenced was peripheral blood. This TCR derives from an elderly woman with active COVID-19. V usage is TRBV18 and J usage is TRBJ1-1; D gene unclear. This CDR3 reads CASSPGPDGPEAFF. The DNA of the CDR3 is TGTGCCAGCTCACCAGGGCCGGATGGGCCTGAAGCTTTCTTT.